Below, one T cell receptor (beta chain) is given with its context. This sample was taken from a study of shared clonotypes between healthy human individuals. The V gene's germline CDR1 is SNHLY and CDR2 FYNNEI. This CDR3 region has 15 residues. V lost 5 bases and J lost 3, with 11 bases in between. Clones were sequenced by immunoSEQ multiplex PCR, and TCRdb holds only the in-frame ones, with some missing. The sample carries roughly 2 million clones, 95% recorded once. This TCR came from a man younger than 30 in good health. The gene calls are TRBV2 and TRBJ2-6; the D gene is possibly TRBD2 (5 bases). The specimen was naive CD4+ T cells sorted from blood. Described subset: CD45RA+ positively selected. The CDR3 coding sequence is TGTGCCAGCAGTCGGGGTTGGAGTGGGGCCAACGTCCTGACTTTC. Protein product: CASSRGWSGANVLTF.